This T cell receptor (beta chain) came from a study of T cell changes during pregnancy in multiple sclerosis. Repertoires were generated with immunoSEQ multiplex PCR, while TCRdb's copy carries only in-frame clones and drops some. The data hold tens of thousands of clones, with around 91% observed a single time. Trimming stripped 4 bases from V and 0 bases from J, with 7 bases between. CDR3 length: 14 residues. CDR1 is MNHNS and CDR2 is SASEGT in the germline V gene. Sequences were derived from CD4+ T cells from peripheral blood mononuclear cells, sampled in the second trimester of pregnancy. The rearrangement links TRBV6-1 to TRBJ1-5; no clear D gene. The source is a female donor in good health, enrolled as a control in a pregnancy study. The CDR3 region is CASSVVNSNQPQHF. CDR3 DNA: TGTGCCAGCAGTGTCGTTAATAGCAATCAGCCCCAGCATTTT.